Listed below are T cell receptor beta chains from one sample, sequenced in a study of graft-versus-host responses after intestinal transplantation. Data came from immunoSEQ multiplex PCR; TCRdb stores just in-frame clones and leaves some out. The top ten hold about 0.34% of the sample, which has tens of thousands of clones, under 95% seen once. These receptors' antigens are unknown. The sample here was unstimulated CD4+ T cells sorted from spleen or lymph node cells, taken before transplant. The receptor source for this set is a human donor who was the organ donor for an intestinal transplant. Each CDR3 is given with its conserved first and last residue. The D gene is left open where the match is weak. Only part of the rows carry a size: once, few, many, or a class if the clone is expanded.

J gene	clone size	V gene	D gene	CDR3 protein	CDR3 DNA
TRBJ2-7	.	TRBV5-6	TRBD2	CASSHRRNLAGAQYEQYF	TGTGCCAGCAGCCATCGGAGGAATCTAGCGGGAGCACAGTACGAGCAGTACTTC
TRBJ1-2	.	TRBV28	TRBD1	CASSSGTGGYGYTF	TGTGCCAGCAGCTCCGGGACAGGAGGCTATGGCTACACCTTC
TRBJ1-1	once	TRBV18	.	CASSPLIPLDSMNTEAFF	TGTGCCAGCTCACCTCTCATACCCTTGGACAGTATGAACACTGAAGCTTTCTTT
TRBJ2-7	.	TRBV6-5	TRBD1	CATRGPTGLNEQYF	TGTGCCACCCGGGGACCGACAGGGCTAAACGAGCAGTACTTC
TRBJ2-2	.	TRBV30	TRBD2	CAWRLAGGTGELFF	TGTGCCTGGAGGCTAGCGGGGGGGACCGGGGAGCTGTTTTTT
TRBJ2-1	.	TRBV5-4	.	CASSLGTAAGSYNEQFF	TGTGCCAGCAGCTTGGGGACTGCGGCGGGATCCTACAATGAGCAGTTCTTC
TRBJ2-4	.	TRBV7-9	.	CASSKPGTQNIQYF	TGTGCCAGCAGCAAACCCGGGACTCAAAACATTCAGTACTTC
TRBJ1-1	.	TRBV11-3	.	CASSSTRGRNTEAFF	TGTGCCAGCAGCTCGACTCGGGGGAGGAACACTGAAGCTTTCTTT
TRBJ1-1	.	TRBV20-1	.	CSAYTGSRAFF	TGCAGTGCATATACAGGGTCCCGAGCTTTCTTT
TRBJ1-6	once	TRBV6-5	.	CASSYSSGNSPLHF	TGTGCCAGCAGTTACTCTAGCGGTAATTCACCCCTCCACTTT
TRBJ1-2	once	TRBV2	.	CASKTDYGYTF	TGTGCCAGCAAGACAGACTATGGCTACACCTTC
TRBJ1-1	.	TRBV28	.	CASSPIGTANTEAFF	TGTGCCAGCAGTCCCATCGGGACTGCGAACACTGAAGCTTTCTTT
TRBJ2-1	.	TRBV9	.	CASSLGSPFYNEQFF	TGTGCCAGCAGCCTCGGGAGCCCCTTCTACAATGAGCAGTTCTTC
TRBJ2-6	.	TRBV18	.	CASSPLWASGANVLTF	TGTGCCAGCTCACCATTGTGGGCCTCTGGGGCCAACGTCCTGACTTTC
TRBJ1-4	once	TRBV28	TRBD1	CASSLAGTANNEKLFF	TGTGCCAGCAGTTTAGCAGGGACAGCTAATAATGAAAAACTGTTTTTT
TRBJ2-3	once	TRBV28	.	CASSPQDTQYF	TGTGCCAGCAGCCCACAGGATACGCAGTATTTT
TRBJ2-1	.	TRBV5-4	TRBD2	CASRSSGGLYNEQFF	TGTGCCAGCAGGTCTAGCGGGGGGCTATACAATGAGCAGTTCTTC
TRBJ2-1	.	TRBV27	.	CASSLVGVAPNEQFF	TGTGCCAGCAGTTTAGTCGGAGTAGCACCCAATGAGCAGTTCTTC
TRBJ2-5	.	TRBV14	TRBD2	CASRPGLAGETQYF	TGTGCCAGCAGGCCGGGACTAGCAGGAGAGACCCAGTACTTC
TRBJ1-2	.	TRBV28	.	CASSRQESYGYTF	TGTGCCAGCAGTCGACAGGAGTCCTATGGCTACACCTTC
TRBJ1-1	.	TRBV14	TRBD1	CASSILQGMNTEAFF	TGTGCCAGCAGTATATTACAGGGGATGAACACTGAAGCTTTCTTT
TRBJ2-7	.	TRBV6-1	.	CASREAAAYEQYF	TGTGCCAGCAGGGAAGCCGCGGCCTACGAGCAGTACTTC
TRBJ2-5	.	TRBV10-2	TRBD2	CASSEEGGGAIQETQYF	TGCGCCAGCAGTGAGGAGGGCGGGGGGGCTATCCAAGAGACCCAGTACTTC
TRBJ2-1	.	TRBV7-3	TRBD2	CASGTSGGAYNEQFF	TGTGCCAGCGGGACTAGCGGGGGGGCCTACAATGAGCAGTTCTTC
TRBJ2-7	few	TRBV25-1	.	CASSRGNEQYF	TGTGCCAGCAGTCGCGGGAACGAGCAGTACTTC
TRBJ2-7	.	TRBV28	.	CASSSLGREQYF	TGTGCCAGCAGTTCACTAGGTCGGGAGCAGTACTTC
TRBJ1-2	once	TRBV28	.	CASRGEGWPPANYGYTF	TGTGCCAGCAGGGGGGAGGGGTGGCCCCCCGCTAACTATGGCTACACCTTC
TRBJ1-2	.	TRBV7-8	TRBD1	CASSPSLGQGFDYGYTF	TGTGCCAGCAGCCCGAGCTTGGGACAGGGGTTCGACTATGGCTACACCTTC
TRBJ2-7	.	TRBV5-1	TRBD1	CASSLETGFSYEQYF	TGCGCCAGCAGCTTGGAGACAGGGTTCTCCTACGAGCAGTACTTC
TRBJ2-6	once	TRBV9	TRBD1	CASSGDRGGRSSGANVLTF	TGTGCCAGCAGCGGAGACAGGGGAGGAAGGTCTTCTGGGGCCAACGTCCTGACTTTC
TRBJ1-6	.	TRBV7-8	TRBD1	CASSSQGSYNSPLHF	TGTGCCAGCAGCTCACAGGGGAGCTATAATTCACCCCTCCACTTT
TRBJ2-5	.	TRBV29-1	.	CSVDRGIQTQYF	TGCAGCGTTGACCGGGGAATTCAGACCCAGTACTTC
TRBJ2-1	.	TRBV10-2	TRBD1	CASVDRGRESYNEQFF	TGCGCCAGCGTCGACAGGGGAAGAGAGAGCTACAATGAGCAGTTCTTC
TRBJ2-5	.	TRBV10-2	TRBD1	CASSEWDRGGAGTQYF	TGCGCCAGCAGTGAGTGGGACAGGGGAGGTGCTGGGACCCAGTACTTC
TRBJ2-1	.	TRBV25-1	TRBD1	CASSEYWRGQGNNEQFF	TGTGCCAGCAGTGAATATTGGCGGGGACAGGGGAACAATGAGCAGTTCTTC
TRBJ2-3	.	TRBV7-9	.	CASSLTGYTQYF	TGTGCCAGCAGCTTAACGGGGTATACGCAGTATTTT
TRBJ1-1	.	TRBV13	.	CASSRERREAFF	TGTGCCAGCAGCCGTGAGCGACGTGAAGCTTTCTTT
TRBJ1-3	.	TRBV19	TRBD1	CASKQGAVSGNTIYF	TGTGCCAGTAAACAGGGGGCCGTCTCTGGAAACACCATATATTTT
TRBJ1-1	once	TRBV11-2	.	CASSLSPMNTEAFF	TGTGCCAGCAGCTTATCCCCTATGAACACTGAAGCTTTCTTT
TRBJ2-4	once	TRBV5-1	.	CASSLDRAKNIQYF	TGCGCCAGCAGCTTGGACAGAGCCAAAAACATTCAGTACTTC
TRBJ2-1	.	TRBV6-4	.	CASSSTRVVRNEQFF	TGTGCCAGCAGTTCGACTAGGGTAGTTCGGAATGAGCAGTTCTTC
TRBJ2-7	.	TRBV30	.	CAWSAPGGGGSYEQYF	TGTGCCTGGAGTGCCCCGGGGGGAGGGGGCTCCTACGAGCAGTACTTC
TRBJ1-2	.	TRBV11-2	.	CASSLTNSGLYGYTF	TGTGCCAGCAGCTTAACCAATTCTGGGCTCTATGGCTACACCTTC